Shown below are 2 T cell receptor beta chains from a single sample sequenced in a study of beta chain features in type 1 diabetes. The study reverse transcribed the entire isolated RNA, so it sequenced expressed TCRB transcripts. Profiling relied on immunoSEQ multiplex PCR, and the TCRdb table lists in-frame clones only, not all of them. The sample has about 330,000 clones; about 11% are singletons. The sequenced sample consisted of naive CD4+ T cells from blood. The receptors derive from a woman aged 30 to 39 in good health.

A few counts support this clone. The chain recombines TRBV29-1 with TRBJ2-7; 7 bases are a match to TRBD1. This CDR3 has 13 amino acids. CDR1 is SQVTM, CDR2 ANQGSEA, per germline. With 6 bases clipped from V and 3 bases from J, the junction kept 8 bases outside the gene matches. This chain's CDR3 is CSVVTGIHYEQYF. The CDR3 DNA is TGCAGCGTCGTGACAGGGATTCACTACGAGCAGTACTTC.

In this sample, this clone turned up a few times. The chain joins TRBV2 to TRBJ2-1, with TRBD2 matching over 10 bases. The CDR3 sequence is 15 residues long. V lost 2 bases, J lost 8 bases, and 6 bases stayed unmatched. Germline V CDR1 and CDR2: SNHLY, FYNNEI. Written as DNA, the CDR3 is TGTGCCAGCAGTGAAAGGCCTAGCGGGAGATATGAGCAGTTCTTC. Amino acids: CASSERPSGRYEQFF. The variable domain in full, with the rest retrieved from reference TRBV2 and TRBJ2-1, is EPEVTQTPSHQVTQMGQEVILRCVPISNHLYFYWYRQILGQKVEFLVSFYNNEISEKSEIFDDQFSVERPDGSNFTLKIRSTKLEDSAMYFCASSERPSGRYEQFFGPGTRLTVL.